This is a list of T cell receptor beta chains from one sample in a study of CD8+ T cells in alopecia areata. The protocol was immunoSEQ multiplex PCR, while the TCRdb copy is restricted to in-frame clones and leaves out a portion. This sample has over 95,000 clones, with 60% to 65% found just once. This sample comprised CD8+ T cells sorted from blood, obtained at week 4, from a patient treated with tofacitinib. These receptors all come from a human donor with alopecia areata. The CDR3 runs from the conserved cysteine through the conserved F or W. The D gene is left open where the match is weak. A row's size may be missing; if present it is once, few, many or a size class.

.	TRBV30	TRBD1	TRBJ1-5	CAWSPGQGGQPQHF	TGTGCCTGGAGTCCGGGACAGGGAGGTCAGCCCCAGCATTTT
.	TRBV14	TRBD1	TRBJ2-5	CASSHPTGGVETQYF	TGTGCCAGCAGCCATCCGACAGGGGGAGTTGAGACCCAGTACTTC
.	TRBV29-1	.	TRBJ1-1	CSVDYRGVEAFF	TGCAGCGTTGACTACCGGGGGGTTGAAGCTTTCTTT
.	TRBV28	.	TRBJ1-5	CASSLFFFGGNQPQHF	TGTGCCAGCAGTTTGTTTTTTTTCGGGGGAAATCAGCCCCAGCATTTT
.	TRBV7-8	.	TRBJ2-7	CASSPRGSGNYEQYF	TGTGCCAGCAGCCCTCGGGGTAGCGGCAACTACGAGCAGTACTTC
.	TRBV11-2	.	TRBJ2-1	CASSLAPDTYNEQFF	TGTGCCAGCAGCTTAGCCCCCGACACGTACAATGAGCAGTTCTTC
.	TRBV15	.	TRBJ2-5	CATSRDRPGGNQETQYF	TGTGCCACCAGCAGAGATCGCCCCGGGGGTAACCAAGAGACCCAGTACTTC
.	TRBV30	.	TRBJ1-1	CAWRLGTYKTEAFF	TGTGCCTGGAGACTAGGGACTTACAAGACTGAAGCTTTCTTT
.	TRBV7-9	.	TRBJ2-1	CASSSSIEQFF	TGTGCCAGCAGCTCTTCTATTGAGCAGTTCTTC
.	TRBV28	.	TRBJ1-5	CASTLGIEVGLRNYQPQHF	TGTGCCAGCACCCTGGGAATTGAAGTCGGGCTCCGGAATTATCAGCCCCAGCATTTT
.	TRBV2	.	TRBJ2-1	CASSPGQYYNEQFF	TGTGCCAGCAGTCCAGGACAGTACTACAATGAGCAGTTCTTC
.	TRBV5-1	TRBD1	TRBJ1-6	CASSLVSGQGYISYNSPLHF	TGCGCCAGCAGCTTGGTCTCCGGACAGGGCTACATCTCCTATAATTCACCCCTCCACTTT
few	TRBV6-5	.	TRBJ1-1	CASSYSAGGNTEAFF	TGTGCCAGCAGTTACTCGGCGGGCGGGAACACTGAAGCTTTCTTT
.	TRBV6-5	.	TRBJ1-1	CASSYPGRTEAFF	TGTGCCAGCAGTTACCCCGGACGAACTGAAGCTTTCTTT
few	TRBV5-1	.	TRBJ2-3	CASTAGLDYTDTQYF	TGCGCCAGCACCGCGGGGCTGGACTACACAGATACGCAGTATTTT
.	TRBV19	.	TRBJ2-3	CAASERDSSTDTQYF	TGTGCCGCCTCGGAACGGGACTCATCCACAGATACGCAGTATTTT
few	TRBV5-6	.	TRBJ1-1	CASSLVFRDTEAFF	TGTGCCAGCAGCTTGGTTTTTCGGGACACTGAAGCTTTCTTT
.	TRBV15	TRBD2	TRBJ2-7	CATSKQGGRAENEQYF	TGTGCCACCAGCAAGCAGGGCGGGAGGGCCGAAAACGAGCAGTACTTC
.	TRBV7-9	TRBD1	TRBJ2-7	CASRQYPGGSTYEQYF	TGTGCCAGCAGGCAGTACCCAGGGGGCTCGACCTACGAGCAGTACTTC
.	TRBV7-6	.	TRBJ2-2	CASSLGTGELFF	TGTGCCAGCAGCCTGGGGACCGGGGAGCTGTTTTTT
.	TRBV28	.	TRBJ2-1	CASSPREWVEQFF	TGTGCCAGCAGTCCACGTGAGTGGGTTGAGCAGTTCTTC
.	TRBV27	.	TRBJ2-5	CASSLLGNKETQYF	TGTGCCAGCAGTTTATTGGGCAATAAAGAGACCCAGTACTTC